The present TCR beta chain was sequenced within a study of cytomegalovirus exposure and HLA in healthy donors. PCR was performed using 60 Vbeta and 13 Jbeta primers. The repertoire was sequenced with immunoSEQ multiplex PCR; TCRdb's copy has only in-frame clones and lacks some. The profile shows 110,000 to 150,000 clones, approximately 80% of them singletons. Findings and caveats of the study: There were fewer than 200 TCR beta chains listed as cytomegalovirus-associated. Most sequenced TCRs were rare (though some public TCRs occurred in many donors). Likely technical artifact: a cluster of highly shared sequence variants.

About this clone itself: Its antigen is unidentified.

The donors comprised healthy bone marrow donors. This TCR was recovered from a woman in her thirties or forties in good health and CMV-seronegative. Specimen: PBMCs.

The CDR3 loop reads CASSLGQTPLHF. The CDR3 DNA sequence: TGTGCCAGCAGCTTAGGGCAAACACCCCTCCACTTT. This rearrangement joins TRBV11-2 to TRBJ1-6; unclear D gene. The V gene lost 1 base and the J gene lost 11 bases, with 6 bases spanning the gap. Germline-derived CDR1 and CDR2 are SGHAT and FQNNGV. This CDR3 is 12 amino acids long. The variable domain in full, completed from reference TRBV11-2 and TRBJ1-6, reads EAGVAQSPRYKIIEKRQSVAFWCNPISGHATLYWYQQILGQGPKLLIQFQNNGVVDDSQLPKDRFSAERLKGVDSTLKIQPAKLEDSAVYLCASSLGQTPLHFGNGTRLTVT.